One and the same sample provided the 28 T cell receptor beta chains below, sequenced in a study of blood T cell repertoires in COVID-19. Libraries were prepared by immunoSEQ multiplex PCR; TCRdb keeps only in-frame clonotypes and omits some of them. This table has 200,000 or so clones, roughly 79% appearing once. Sequences were obtained from peripheral blood. All receptors derive from a human donor with acute or convalescent COVID-19. The donor label of this sample is uncertain.

The gene calls are TRBV9 and TRBJ2-7; TRBD2 agrees at 12 bases. J was trimmed by 0 bases and V by 0 bases; bases with no gene match: 4. This CDR3 comprises 17 residues. The germline V gene encodes CDR1 SGDLS and CDR2 YYNGEE. CDR3 DNA sequence: TGTGCCAGCAGCGTAGGACTAGCGGGGGCGAGCTCCTACGAGCAGTACTTC. This encodes CASSVGLAGASSYEQYF.

The chain employs TRBV2 and TRBJ2-3; D may be TRBD1 (6 bases). The CDR3 is made up of 16 amino acids. V was trimmed by 3 bases and J by 0 bases, leaving 13 bases between them. The germline V gene has CDR1 SNHLY and CDR2 FYNNEI. This chain's CDR3 is CASSERAGASTDTQYF. CDR3 in DNA: TGTGCCAGCAGTGAGAGGGCAGGGGCAAGCACAGATACGCAGTATTTT.

The gene calls are TRBV10-3 and TRBJ2-3; possibly TRBD2 for D (5 bases). This CDR3 comprises 12 residues. Germline CDR1 and CDR2: ENHRY and SYGVKD. The V and J ends lost 6 bases and 6 bases respectively, with 10 bases between them. The CDR3: CAISGLWDTQYF. The CDR3 nucleotides are TGTGCCATCAGCGGACTTTGGGATACGCAGTATTTT.

The rearrangement joins TRBV9 to TRBJ2-2; a weak D match, TRBD1 (5 bases). The V and J ends lost 3 bases and 6 bases respectively, with 12 bases between them. The germline V gene encodes CDR1 SGDLS and CDR2 YYNGEE. The CDR3 contains 14 residues. For the CDR3, the DNA is TGTGCCAGCAGCGCTACGACCAGGGCCGGGGAGCTGTTTTTT. Its translation is CASSATTRAGELFF.

The sample holds a few counts of this clone. The chain uses TRBV24-1 and TRBJ2-2; D may be TRBD2 (5 bases). CDR3 length: 14 amino acids. V was shortened by 5 bases and J by 6 bases, with 12 bases between the two germline ends. Germline V gene sequence: CDR1 KGHDR, CDR2 SFDVKD. The CDR3 spells CATSAPGSAGELFF. As DNA, the CDR3 is TGTGCCACCAGTGCCCCGGGGAGCGCCGGGGAGCTGTTTTTT.

This clone was observed many times. V usage is TRBV7-9 and J usage is TRBJ2-5; D gene unclear. In germline, CDR1 is SEHNR, CDR2 FQNEAQ (reference sequence). The CDR3 is 14 amino acids. The V end lost 0 bases, the J end lost 9 bases, and 14 bases lay between the germline ends. CDR3 in DNA: TGTGCCAGCAGCTTAGCGGCCCCATTCGGGTCCCAGTACTTC. Residues: CASSLAAPFGSQYF.

This clone has a handful of counts. The chain uses TRBV4-1 and TRBJ1-1, with a tentative D call TRBD1 (5 bases). Trimming left V 0 bases short and J 1 base short, with 18 bases between. The CDR3 loop spans 18 amino acids. Germline V lookup: CDR1 MGHRA, CDR2 YSYEKL. In nucleotides, the CDR3 is TGCGCCAGCAGCCAAGACGTAGTCAGGGTAATACCGAACACTGAAGCTTTCTTT. Translated: CASSQDVVRVIPNTEAFF.

V is TRBV6-6 and J is TRBJ1-6, with D perhaps TRBD1 (6 bases). V lost 6 bases and J lost 6, with 12 bases in between. The CDR3 loop spans 14 amino acids. The V gene's germline CDR1 is MNHNY and CDR2 SVGAGI (reference sequence). The CDR3 loop reads CASSSTGTNSPLHF. The DNA for the CDR3 is TGTGCCAGCAGCTCGACAGGAACTAATTCACCCCTCCACTTT.

CDR3 nucleotide sequence: TGCAGCGTTGTCCGGGGTGGCGAGCAGTACTTC. This sequence encodes CSVVRGGEQYF. The rearrangement uses TRBV29-1 and TRBJ2-7; perhaps TRBD2 as D (5 bases). The CDR3 runs 11 residues. The V end was cut by 4 bases, the J end by 6 bases, with 10 bases between. Germline assignment: CDR1 SQVTM and CDR2 ANQGSEA.

The chain links TRBV3-1 (or the pseudogene TRBV3-2) to TRBJ2-1, with D possibly TRBD2 on 5 matching bases. The CDR3 has 16 amino acids. V shed 2 bases and J shed 7 bases, with 18 bases lying between them. CDR1 and CDR2 (germline): LGHDT, YNNKEL (reference sequence). CDR3 region: CASSQRGGIVENEQFF. As DNA, the CDR3 is TGTGCCAGCAGCCAAAGAGGAGGCATCGTAGAAAATGAGCAGTTCTTC.

This chain links TRBV12-3 or TRBV12-4 with TRBJ2-1, with 7 bases aligning to TRBD2. The CDR3 covers 13 residues. The trim removed 6 bases at V and 6 bases at J, leaving 5 bases unmatched. As DNA, the CDR3 is TGTGCCAGCAGCTTGACTAGCCCCAATGAGCAGTTCTTC. It translates to CASSLTSPNEQFF.

The chain employs TRBV6-1 and TRBJ1-4; possible D gene TRBD1, 6 bases. Between the trimmed V and J ends, which lost 3 bases and 8 bases, there was a span of 22 bases. The CDR3 has 17 residues. The germline CDR1 and CDR2 sequences are MNHNS and SASEGT. This CDR3 reads CASSDRGKSFRPEKLFF. CDR3 nucleotide sequence: TGTGCCAGCAGTGACAGGGGAAAGTCCTTCCGTCCGGAAAAACTGTTTTTT.

The rearrangement uses TRBV12-3 or TRBV12-4 and TRBJ1-5, with TRBD1 matching 7 bases. V lost 5 bases and J lost 4; bases outside the gene matches: 2. The CDR3 is made up of 13 amino acids. The CDR3 reads CASSRQGNQPQHF. CDR3 bases: TGTGCCAGCAGTAGACAGGGAAATCAGCCCCAGCATTTT.

The rearrangement links TRBV3-1 (or the pseudogene TRBV3-2) to TRBJ2-7; the D gene is possibly TRBD2 (5 bases). Germline CDR1 and CDR2: LGHDT and YNNKEL (reference sequence). The V end lost 1 base, the J end lost 5 bases, and 9 bases lay between the germline ends. This CDR3 contains 13 residues. The CDR3 coding sequence is TGTGCCAGCAGCCAAGCCGGGGTCCACGAGCAGTACTTC. Translation gives CASSQAGVHEQYF.

The genes are TRBV18 and TRBJ2-5; 7 bases are shared with TRBD2. The CDR3 runs 15 residues. Germline V lookup: CDR1 KGHSH, CDR2 LQKENI. Trimming at V came to 4 bases and at J to 5 bases, leaving 10 bases not matched to a gene. The CDR3 protein is CASSLASGPGETQYF. In nucleotides, the CDR3 is TGTGCCAGCTCACTAGCTAGCGGCCCGGGGGAGACCCAGTACTTC.

The chain carries TRBV7-9 and TRBJ2-1, with 8 bases lining up with TRBD2. The germline V gene has CDR1 SEHNR and CDR2 FQNEAQ (reference sequence). The junction had 10 bases not matched to a gene; V was cut back by 7 bases and J by 2 bases. This CDR3 is built from 16 residues. CDR3 in DNA: TGTGCCAGCACCCGGGAGGGAGCGGGAGCCTACAATGAGCAGTTCTTC. Translation: CASTREGAGAYNEQFF.

This clone occurred once. CDR3 sequence: CASEDSGASTDTQYF. CDR3 in DNA: TGCGCCAGCGAGGATAGCGGGGCTAGCACAGATACGCAGTATTTT. The chain employs TRBV5-1 and TRBJ2-3, with TRBD2 identical over 8 bases. CDR3 length equals 15 residues. Trimming removed 7 bases from V and 0 bases from J; junction bases left unmatched: 7. Per germline, CDR1 SGHRS and CDR2 YFSETQ. The variable domain in full, completed from reference TRBV5-1 and TRBJ2-3, reads KAGVTQTPRYLIKTRGQQVTLSCSPISGHRSVSWYQQTPGQGLQFLFEYFSETQRNKGNFPGRFSGRQFSNSRSEMNVSTLELGDSALYLCASEDSGASTDTQYFGPGTRLTVL.

This rearrangement joins TRBV5-1 to TRBJ2-1; D might be TRBD1 (6 bases). Germline CDR1 is SGHRS and CDR2 is YFSETQ. CDR3 size: 14 residues. V lost 4 bases and J 7 bases, leaving 15 bases between the germline ends. CDR3: CASSDRPPVNEQFF. The CDR3 nucleotides are TGCGCCAGCAGCGACAGGCCCCCAGTAAATGAGCAGTTCTTC. Combining the CDR3 with reference TRBV5-1 and TRBJ2-1 gives the whole variable domain KAGVTQTPRYLIKTRGQQVTLSCSPISGHRSVSWYQQTPGQGLQFLFEYFSETQRNKGNFPGRFSGRQFSNSRSEMNVSTLELGDSALYLCASSDRPPVNEQFFGPGTRLTVL.

This chain uses TRBV18 with TRBJ2-3; 8 bases fit TRBD1. The CDR3 loop spans 16 amino acids. The J segment lost 2 bases and the V segment lost 3 bases, leaving 7 bases of the junction unmatched. Germline CDR1 and CDR2: KGHSH and LQKENI. CDR3 coding DNA: TGTGCCAGCTCACCTAGTTCGACAGGGGCCACAGATACGCAGTATTTT. It is translated as CASSPSSTGATDTQYF.

The V call is TRBV2, the J call TRBJ2-2, with a tentative D call TRBD2 (5 bases). Germline-derived CDR1 and CDR2 are SNHLY and FYNNEI. This CDR3 is built from 15 residues. Trimming took 2 bases from V and 0 from J, leaving 7 bases between them. The CDR3 reads CASSEFSANTGELFF. The CDR3 DNA follows: TGTGCCAGCAGTGAATTTAGCGCGAACACCGGGGAGCTGTTTTTT.

The genes are TRBV2 and TRBJ1-1; D is possibly TRBD1 (5 bases). V was cut by 1 base and J by 8 bases, with 11 bases left in between. The CDR3 runs 13 residues. Germline V lookup: CDR1 SNHLY, CDR2 FYNNEI. The CDR3, as DNA: TGTGCCAGCAGTGAAGGGGCGGGGCCCGAAGCTTTCTTT. This codes for CASSEGAGPEAFF.

The chain is built from TRBV2 and TRBJ1-3; D may be TRBD1 (6 bases). V dropped 4 bases and J dropped 7 bases, with 17 bases sitting between them. Germline-derived CDR1 and CDR2 are SNHLY and FYNNEI. The CDR3 spans 15 residues. In DNA form, the CDR3 reads TGTGCCAGCAGTGCGGACAGTACTCTGGTGAACACCATATATTTT. Its protein is CASSADSTLVNTIYF.

This sequence joins TRBV7-8 and TRBJ2-7; TRBD2 matches at 8 bases. Germline V gene data show CDR1 as SGHVS and CDR2 as FQNEAQ. Germline trimming cut 2 bases from V and 3 bases from J; bases unmatched to any gene: 3. The CDR3 runs 14 residues. CDR3 sequence reads: CASSLKSGSYEQYF. In DNA form, the CDR3 reads TGTGCCAGCAGCTTAAAGAGCGGGAGCTACGAGCAGTACTTC.

This chain joins TRBV5-1 and TRBJ2-1, with TRBD1 identical over 12 bases. This CDR3 region has 15 residues. V shed 4 bases and J 9 bases; nucleotides not matched to a gene: 8. Germline loops: CDR1 SGHRS, CDR2 YFSETQ. The CDR3 DNA sequence: TGCGCCAGCAGCCTAGGGACAGGGGGCCGAGGTGAGCAGTTCTTC. It specifies CASSLGTGGRGEQFF.

The chain uses TRBV7-2 and TRBJ1-1; maybe TRBD1 (6 bases). Trimming took 5 bases from V and 1 from J, leaving 14 bases between them. This CDR3 contains 15 residues. Per germline, CDR1 SGHTA and CDR2 FQGNSA. CDR3 amino acids: CASSLTGMRNTEAFF. CDR3 bases: TGTGCCAGCAGCCTAACAGGGATGCGGAACACTGAAGCTTTCTTT.

The chain couples TRBV7-9 to TRBJ1-4, with TRBD1 identical over 7 bases. Germline assignment: CDR1 SEHNR and CDR2 FQNEAQ (reference sequence). V lost 5 bases, J lost 4 bases, and 7 bases stayed unmatched. The CDR3 extends over 15 amino acids. CDR3 region: CASSNRQGLNEKLFF. DNA for the CDR3: TGTGCCAGCAGCAACCGACAGGGTCTTAATGAAAAACTGTTTTTT.

This sequence joins TRBV5-1 and TRBJ2-3, with D perhaps TRBD2 (6 bases). The CDR3 is 13 amino acids. With 5 bases removed from V and 0 bases from J, the gap between germline ends came to 7 bases. In germline, CDR1 is SGHRS, CDR2 YFSETQ. The CDR3 spells CASRSGSTDTQYF. The CDR3 DNA follows: TGCGCCAGCAGAAGCGGGAGCACAGATACGCAGTATTTT.

DNA of the CDR3: TGCGCCAGCAGATCCGGGACAGGGGGCACCGGGGAGCTGTTTTTT. Translated: CASRSGTGGTGELFF. The chain employs TRBV10-1 and TRBJ2-2, with 11 bases identical to TRBD1. V dropped 6 bases and J dropped 4; count of bases not matched to a gene: 4. The CDR3 has 15 amino acids. Germline-derived CDR1 and CDR2 are WNHNN and SYGVQD (reference sequence).